Below are 21 T cell receptor beta chains sequenced from a single sample in a study of blood T cell repertoires in COVID-19. Sequencing was performed with immunoSEQ multiplex PCR; in TCRdb, only in-frame clones are kept and a portion is missing. The sample records fewer than 180,000 clones, about four fifths being singletons. The sequencing input was peripheral blood. All receptors derive from an older man with acute or convalescent COVID-19.

This rearrangement joins TRBV5-1 to TRBJ2-5, with D uncertain. V lost 5 bases and J lost 1, with 12 bases in between. The CDR3 sequence is 14 residues long. Looked up from germline, CDR1 is SGHRS and CDR2 is YFSETQ. In nucleotides, the CDR3 is TGCGCCAGCAGACAGTTAACTGCCCAAGAGACCCAGTACTTC. Translated: CASRQLTAQETQYF.

V usage is TRBV25-1 and J usage is TRBJ2-3; D remains ambiguous. From germline, CDR1 is MGHDK and CDR2 SYGVNS. The CDR3 contains 16 residues. V was trimmed by 3 bases and J by 0 bases, leaving 13 bases between them. The CDR3 loop is CASSDVHRSSTDTQYF. CDR3 coding DNA: TGTGCCAGCAGTGACGTACATCGCTCTAGCACAGATACGCAGTATTTT. The entire variable domain, with the rest obtained from reference TRBV25-1 and TRBJ2-3, is as follows: EADIYQTPRYLVIGTGKKITLECSQTMGHDKMYWYQQDPGMELHLIHYSYGVNSTEKGDLSSESTVSRIRTEHFPLTLESARPSHTSQYLCASSDVHRSSTDTQYFGPGTRLTVL.

This clone was counted between two and nine times. This chain links TRBV9 with TRBJ1-2; TRBD1 aligns across 8 bases. J was trimmed by 7 bases and V by 0 bases; bases with no gene match: 5. There are 14 residues in the CDR3. Germline V gene sequence: CDR1 SGDLS, CDR2 YYNGEE. The CDR3 loop is CASSVARGHGGYTF. The CDR3 DNA reads as TGTGCCAGCAGCGTAGCCAGGGGGCATGGTGGCTACACCTTC.

The chain links TRBV28 to TRBJ1-6; 12 bases are shared with TRBD1. Germline values: CDR1 MDHEN, CDR2 SYDVKM. The CDR3 runs to 15 residues. V lost 8 bases, J lost 9 bases, and 8 bases stayed unmatched. This CDR3 reads CASLPGTGGFSPLHF. The CDR3 nucleotides read TGTGCCAGCCTCCCGGGGACAGGGGGCTTTTCACCCCTCCACTTT.

The CDR3 nucleotides read TGCGCCAGCAGCCCGTTGTATGGGCCCAAAGAGACCCAGTACTTC. Translating gives CASSPLYGPKETQYF. The genes are TRBV4-1 and TRBJ2-5; D remains unclear. V was trimmed by 4 bases and J by 3 bases, leaving 15 bases between them. The V gene's germline CDR1 is MGHRA and CDR2 YSYEKL. The CDR3 consists of 15 residues.

This clone was recorded only once. The chain joins TRBV11-2 to TRBJ1-2, with TRBD1 as a possible D gene (6 bases). Deletions cut 0 bases from V and 8 bases from J, with 13 bases between. The CDR3 runs to 14 residues. Germline values: CDR1 SGHAT, CDR2 FQNNGV. This CDR3 reads CASSLDHQGPGYTF. CDR3 coding DNA: TGTGCCAGCAGCTTAGATCACCAGGGGCCCGGCTACACCTTC.

This clone was counted a single time. The chain links TRBV2 to TRBJ1-2; no reliable D call. The CDR3 is 14 amino acids. From germline, CDR1 is SNHLY and CDR2 FYNNEI. Trimming shortened V by 4 bases and J by 14 bases, and 23 bases separated the two germline ends. As DNA, the CDR3 is TGTGCCAGCAGTGCCGACACGATATCCGCGAACCCAACCTTC. It specifies CASSADTISANPTF. Looking up the rest from reference TRBV2 and TRBJ1-2 gives the full variable domain: EPEVTQTPSHQVTQMGQEVILRCVPISNHLYFYWYRQILGQKVEFLVSFYNNEISEKSEIFDDQFSVERPDGSNFTLKIRSTKLEDSAMYFCASSADTISANPTFGSGTRLTVV.

The chain joins TRBV6-6 to TRBJ2-1; 14 bases map to TRBD2. V was pared by 8 bases and J by 7 bases, with 10 bases of the junction left unmatched. Germline V CDR1 and CDR2: MNHNY, SVGAGI (reference sequence). CDR3 length: 16 residues. CDR3 bases: TGTGCCAGCGGCCTCGCGGGGACTAGCGGGAGTAATGAGCAGTTCTTC. Translated, it gives CASGLAGTSGSNEQFF.

The V gene is TRBV3-1 (or the pseudogene TRBV3-2), the J gene TRBJ2-1; 7 nucleotides agree with TRBD2. The CDR3 has 15 residues. V lost 2 bases and J lost 1; bases outside the gene matches: 2. Germline-derived CDR1 and CDR2 are LGHDT and YNNKEL (reference sequence). The CDR3 region has the DNA TGTGCCAGCAGCCAACGCGGGAGTTCCTACAATGAGCAGTTCTTC. Its protein is CASSQRGSSYNEQFF.

CDR3 in amino acids: CASRRIMGPRLNTEAFF. DNA for the CDR3: TGTGCCAGTAGAAGGATAATGGGCCCGAGATTGAACACTGAAGCTTTCTTT. The chain combines TRBV19 with TRBJ1-1; D remains ambiguous. CDR1 is LNHDA, CDR2 SQIVND, per germline (reference sequence). This CDR3 is built from 17 residues. Trimming shortened V by 6 bases and J by 0 bases, and 20 bases separated the two germline ends.

The gene calls are TRBV2 and TRBJ1-4; possibly TRBD1 for D (5 bases). The CDR3 covers 13 residues. CDR1 and CDR2 (germline): SNHLY, FYNNEI. The V and J ends lost 10 bases and 8 bases respectively, with 17 bases between them. The chain's CDR3 is CATGGSLGEKLFF. The CDR3 DNA reads TGTGCCACGGGGGGATCGCTGGGGGAAAAACTGTTTTTT.

This clone was recorded a few times. The gene calls are TRBV5-1 and TRBJ2-5; 8 nucleotides line up with TRBD1. CDR3 length: 16 residues. Germline CDR1 SGHRS, CDR2 YFSETQ. Trimming cost V 3 bases and J 2 bases; bases outside gene matches: 9. The CDR3 region has the DNA TGCGCCAGCAGCTCAGGACAGGGATGGGCACAAGAGACCCAGTACTTC. Protein sequence: CASSSGQGWAQETQYF.

The chain joins TRBV7-2 to TRBJ2-7; the D gene is possibly TRBD2 (6 bases). The CDR3 loop spans 15 amino acids. CDR1 and CDR2 (germline): SGHTA, FQGNSA. V gave up 5 bases and J gave up 4 bases, with 18 bases separating them. CDR3 region: CASSTTGTGGYEQYF. CDR3 bases: TGTGCCAGCAGCACCACCGGGACCGGAGGGTACGAGCAGTACTTC. Variable domain in full (rest from reference TRBV7-2 and TRBJ2-7): GAGVSQSPSNKVTEKGKDVELRCDPISGHTALYWYRQSLGQGLEFLIYFQGNSAPDKSGLPSDRFSAERTGGSVSTLTIQRTQQEDSAVYLCASSTTGTGGYEQYFGPGTRLTVT.

The chain employs TRBV15 and TRBJ1-1; no reliable D call. Germline CDR1 LNHNV, CDR2 YYDKDF (reference sequence). V was shortened by 0 bases and J by 0 bases, with 5 bases between the two germline ends. This CDR3 spans 14 amino acids. This CDR3 is CATSRDFVNTEAFF. As DNA, the CDR3 is TGTGCCACCAGCAGAGATTTCGTGAACACTGAAGCTTTCTTT.

The chain combines TRBV15 with TRBJ1-3, with 7 nucleotides matching TRBD1. The CDR3 runs to 16 residues. Looked up from germline, CDR1 is LNHNV and CDR2 is YYDKDF (reference sequence). Trimming removed 3 bases from V and 4 bases from J; junction bases left unmatched: 9. CDR3 bases: TGTGCCACCAGCAGGACCGGGACAGTCGACGGAAACACCATATATTTT. It yields the protein CATSRTGTVDGNTIYF.

The chain uses TRBV14 and TRBJ1-1; D is possibly TRBD1 (6 bases). The CDR3 sequence is 14 residues long. The germline V and J ends were trimmed by 5 bases and 6 bases, with 16 bases remaining between them. Germline CDR1 and CDR2: SGHDN and FVKESK. CDR3 coding DNA: TGTGCCAGCAGCTTGGGACCCAGGGGAGCTGAAGCTTTCTTT. Encoded protein: CASSLGPRGAEAFF.

This clone was picked up a small number of times. V and J are TRBV24-1 and TRBJ2-2; 8 nucleotides line up with TRBD1. The CDR3 extends over 17 amino acids. Germline V gene data show CDR1 as KGHDR and CDR2 as SFDVKD. Trimming at V came to 3 bases and at J to 3 bases, leaving 8 bases not matched to a gene. The CDR3 nucleotides read TGTGCCACCAGTGATCCCACAGGGGGGTGGTACACCGGGGAGCTGTTTTTT. Translation: CATSDPTGGWYTGELFF.

The chain employs TRBV6-5 and TRBJ2-3; 9 nucleotides agree with TRBD2. The germline V gene encodes CDR1 MNHEY and CDR2 SVGAGI. Losses at the gene ends were 6 bases for V and 4 bases for J; bases not matched to a gene: 8. This CDR3 comprises 15 residues. The CDR3 reads CASSRIAGEADTQYF. CDR3 coding DNA: TGTGCCAGCAGCCGAATAGCGGGAGAGGCAGATACGCAGTATTTT.

Only one count was recorded for this clone. This chain connects TRBV6-5 to TRBJ1-1, with a possible D match to TRBD1 (5 bases). The V end lost 6 bases, the J end lost 10 bases, and 12 bases lay between the germline ends. CDR1 is MNHEY and CDR2 is SVGAGI in the germline V gene. The CDR3 loop spans 11 amino acids. The CDR3 region is CASRQGYGAFF. The CDR3 region has the DNA TGTGCCAGCAGGCAGGGATATGGAGCTTTCTTT.

J is TRBJ2-3 and V is TRBV12-3 or TRBV12-4; 7 nucleotides line up with TRBD2. V dropped 1 base and J dropped 10; count of bases not matched to a gene: 5. The CDR3 has 13 amino acids. CDR3 sequence reads: CASSLGLAGAQYF. CDR3 coding DNA: TGTGCCAGCAGTTTAGGGCTTGCGGGGGCGCAGTATTTT.

The chain links TRBV2 to TRBJ2-1; a possible D gene is TRBD2 (5 bases). This CDR3 contains 13 residues. Germline values: CDR1 SNHLY, CDR2 FYNNEI. The ends were cut back, 4 bases at V and 3 bases at J, with 7 bases in the middle. CDR3 DNA: TGTGCCAGCAGTGTTGGAGGCTACAATGAGCAGTTCTTC. Its translation: CASSVGGYNEQFF.